One and the same sample provided the 31 T cell receptor beta chains below, sequenced in a study of T cell responses to AZD1222 COVID-19 vaccine. The assay was immunoSEQ multiplex PCR, and TCRdb's table has in-frame clones only and misses some. In the table there are about 69,000 clones, roughly 85% of which are singletons. The material sequenced was peripheral blood, taken on day 0 of AZD1222 vaccination. These receptors all come from an adult in good health.

The genes are TRBV5-6 and TRBJ2-7; possibly TRBD2 for D (6 bases). Germline CDR1 reads SGHDT; CDR2 reads YYEEEE. Trimming took off 3 bases at V and 1 base at J, with 17 bases between the two ends. The CDR3 contains 16 residues. The CDR3 is CASSSPLALPSYEQYF. CDR3 nucleotide sequence: TGTGCCAGCAGCTCGCCCCTAGCGCTTCCTTCCTACGAGCAGTACTTC.

This chain connects TRBV10-1 to TRBJ2-1, with 14 nucleotides matching TRBD2. The CDR3 is made up of 17 amino acids. CDR1 and CDR2 from the germline V gene are WNHNN and SYGVQD (reference sequence). Trimming at V came to 3 bases and at J to 8 bases, leaving 9 bases not matched to a gene. CDR3 nucleotide sequence: TGCGCCAGCAGTGACCGTCAGACTAGCGGGGGGGCCGATGAGCAGTTCTTC. It is translated as CASSDRQTSGGADEQFF.

This clone appeared once. The V gene is TRBV28, the J gene TRBJ2-7; D uncertain. The CDR3 consists of 13 residues. Germline assignment: CDR1 MDHEN and CDR2 SYDVKM. V lost 5 bases, J lost 2 bases, and 10 bases lay in between. The CDR3 protein is CASSRPDAYEQYF. DNA of the CDR3: TGTGCCAGCAGTCGCCCGGATGCCTACGAGCAGTACTTC. Full variable domain (rest looked up from reference TRBV28 and TRBJ2-7): DVKVTQSSRYLVKRTGEKVFLECVQDMDHENMFWYRQDPGLGLRLIYFSYDVKMKEKGDIPEGYSVSREKKERFSLILESASTNQTSMYLCASSRPDAYEQYFGPGTRLTVT.

V is TRBV13 and J is TRBJ2-6; D gene uncertain. CDR3 size: 15 residues. V lost 0 bases and J lost 0, with 3 bases in between. Germline values: CDR1 PRHDT, CDR2 FYEKMQ (reference sequence). CDR3 coding DNA: TGTGCCAGCAGCTTAGGGTCCTCTGGGGCCAACGTCCTGACTTTC. Its protein is CASSLGSSGANVLTF. The whole variable domain, remainder taken from reference TRBV13 and TRBJ2-6, is AAGVIQSPRHLIKEKRETATLKCYPIPRHDTVYWYQQGPGQDPQFLISFYEKMQSDKGSIPDRFSAQQFSDYHSELNMSSLELGDSALYFCASSLGSSGANVLTFGAGSRLTVL.

The chain uses TRBV28 and TRBJ2-1; TRBD1 might be the D (5 bases). Germline CDR1 is MDHEN and CDR2 is SYDVKM. CDR3 size: 16 residues. The V gene lost 5 bases and the J gene lost 6 bases, with 20 bases spanning the gap. The CDR3 loop reads CASSALLVDSINEQFF. The DNA of the CDR3 is TGTGCCAGCAGTGCCCTGTTGGTAGACAGTATCAATGAGCAGTTCTTC.

This chain uses TRBV3-1 (or the pseudogene TRBV3-2) with TRBJ2-7; D might be TRBD1 (5 bases). Trimming removed 4 bases at V and 1 base at J, with 8 bases between. Germline CDR1 is LGHDT and CDR2 is YNNKEL (reference sequence). CDR3 size: 13 residues. CDR3 coding DNA: TGTGCCAGCAGCCGGACACTTTCCTACGAGCAGTACTTC. Its protein product is CASSRTLSYEQYF.

The chain joins TRBV27 to TRBJ2-1, with a tentative D call TRBD1 (8 bases). There are 15 residues in the CDR3. Germline-derived CDR1 and CDR2 are MNHEY and SMNVEV (reference sequence). V gave up 3 bases and J gave up 9 bases, with 18 bases separating them. The CDR3 DNA reads as TGTGCCAGCAGTTTGGCACAGGGGGGGAGCGGTGAGCAGTTCTTC. As protein: CASSLAQGGSGEQFF.

The CDR3 DNA is TGTGCCAGCAGTTTATCCGGGAGGGGTCTCACCGGGGAGCTGTTTTTT. This sequence encodes CASSLSGRGLTGELFF. The rearrangement joins TRBV28 to TRBJ2-2, with 8 bases matching TRBD2. CDR1 MDHEN and CDR2 SYDVKM come from the germline V gene. The CDR3 loop spans 16 amino acids. Losses at the gene ends were 1 base for V and 4 bases for J; bases not matched to a gene: 5. Together with reference TRBV28 and TRBJ2-2, the CDR3 gives the full variable domain: DVKVTQSSRYLVKRTGEKVFLECVQDMDHENMFWYRQDPGLGLRLIYFSYDVKMKEKGDIPEGYSVSREKKERFSLILESASTNQTSMYLCASSLSGRGLTGELFFGEGSRLTVL.

This clone was seen a handful of times. The chain recombines TRBV7-9 with TRBJ1-2; D is unresolved. Trimming left V 4 bases short and J 8 bases short, with 8 bases between. Germline values: CDR1 SEHNR, CDR2 FQNEAQ (reference sequence). This CDR3 comprises 11 residues. In DNA form, the CDR3 reads TGTGCCAGCAGCTCAAATTTAGGCTACACCTTC. Translated, it gives CASSSNLGYTF.

This clone has only one observation. This chain links TRBV15 with TRBJ1-2; no clear D gene. Between the trimmed V and J ends, which lost 3 bases and 8 bases, there was a span of 16 bases. CDR1 LNHNV and CDR2 YYDKDF come from the germline V gene (reference sequence). This CDR3 has 14 amino acids. CDR3 coding DNA: TGTGCCACCAGCAGTGCGTTTGAGGTTGGGGGCTACACCTTC. Translated, it gives CATSSAFEVGGYTF. The full variable domain, completed using reference TRBV15 and TRBJ1-2, is DAMVIQNPRYQVTQFGKPVTLSCSQTLNHNVMYWYQQKSSQAPKLLFHYYDKDFNNEADTPDNFQSRRPNTSFCFLDIRSPGLGDTAMYLCATSSAFEVGGYTFGSGTRLTVV.

This chain connects TRBV4-1 to TRBJ1-4; maybe TRBD1 (5 bases). The germline CDR1 and CDR2 sequences are MGHRA and YSYEKL. The germline V and J ends were trimmed by 0 bases and 14 bases, with 22 bases remaining between them. The CDR3 extends over 16 amino acids. Here the CDR3 DNA reads TGCGCCAGCAGCCAAGAATCCCCCGGCCTCCCCAAGGGGCTGTTTTTT. Protein: CASSQESPGLPKGLFF.

This chain joins TRBV12-3 or TRBV12-4 and TRBJ2-4; maybe TRBD2 (5 bases). The CDR3 consists of 12 residues. The V end lost 6 bases, the J end lost 9 bases, and 12 bases lay between the germline ends. The CDR3 sequence is CASSLLDFIQYF. The CDR3 region has the DNA TGTGCCAGCAGCCTACTAGATTTCATTCAGTACTTC.

J is TRBJ2-1 and V is TRBV2; 9 nucleotides match TRBD1. V dropped 7 bases and J dropped 9; count of bases not matched to a gene: 7. The CDR3 is 13 amino acids. Germline V gene data show CDR1 as SNHLY and CDR2 as FYNNEI. The CDR3 DNA reads as TGTGCCAGCACCCTGGGACAGGGTTTTGAGCAGTTCTTC. Its translation is CASTLGQGFEQFF.

This clone has just one count. The rearrangement links TRBV6-4 to TRBJ2-1, with TRBD2 identical over 11 bases. Germline V gene lookup returns CDR1 MRHNA and CDR2 SNTAGT. V lost 5 bases to trimming and J lost 8 bases; unmatched junction nucleotides: 8. The CDR3 length is 15 residues. The DNA for the CDR3 is TGTGCCAGCAGTACCGGGACTAGCGGTAACGATGAGCAGTTCTTC. Its protein is CASSTGTSGNDEQFF.

The V and J genes are TRBV30 and TRBJ1-1; 8 bases agree with TRBD1. V was clipped by 0 bases and J by 5 bases; unmatched bases: 5. The CDR3 is 14 residues long. Germline CDR1 is GTSNPN and CDR2 is SVGIG (reference sequence). The CDR3 loop is CAWSVQGEVTEAFF. The CDR3 coding sequence is TGTGCCTGGAGTGTACAGGGGGAGGTTACTGAAGCTTTCTTT.

V is TRBV6-6 and J is TRBJ2-2; possibly TRBD1 or TRBD2 for D (5 bases each). Germline-derived CDR1 and CDR2 are MNHNY and SVGAGI (reference sequence). The V end lost 7 bases, the J end lost 6 bases, and 12 bases lay between the germline ends. The CDR3 is 13 residues long. DNA of the CDR3: TGTGCCAGCAAAGCAGGGAGATCCGGGGAGCTGTTTTTT. Translating it yields CASKAGRSGELFF.

This clone was seen a handful of times. This chain joins TRBV6-2 or TRBV6-3 and TRBJ1-6; D is unclear. V dropped 2 bases and J dropped 10 bases, with 12 bases sitting between them. Looked up from germline, CDR1 is MNHEY and CDR2 is SVGEGT. There are 14 residues in the CDR3. The CDR3 here is CASSYQLPGSPLHF. CDR3 DNA: TGTGCCAGCAGTTACCAGTTGCCCGGGTCACCCCTCCACTTT.

The rearrangement joins TRBV18 to TRBJ1-2, with 9 bases that match TRBD1. The CDR3 has 12 amino acids. CDR1 KGHSH and CDR2 LQKENI come from the germline V gene. V shed 6 bases and J 8 bases; nucleotides not matched to a gene: 4. CDR3 DNA: TGTGCCAGCTCCCGGACAGGGGAAGGCTACACCTTC. Amino acid sequence: CASSRTGEGYTF.

This chain joins TRBV5-4 and TRBJ2-1; TRBD2 matches 10 bases. The germline V gene has CDR1 SGHNT and CDR2 YYREEE (reference sequence). The CDR3 is 15 amino acids. The trim removed 5 bases at V and 8 bases at J, leaving 10 bases unmatched. The CDR3 DNA follows: TGTGCCAGCAGGAGCGGGGGGGCCATCGGCGATGAGCAGTTCTTC. Protein sequence: CASRSGGAIGDEQFF.

The genes are TRBV30 and TRBJ2-7, with 13 bases identical to TRBD2. Germline loops: CDR1 GTSNPN, CDR2 SVGIG (reference sequence). Losses at the gene ends were 4 bases for V and 2 bases for J; bases not matched to a gene: 5. This CDR3 spans 15 amino acids. The CDR3 region has the DNA TGTGCCTGGACCCGGGGACTAGCGGGGACCTACGAGCAGTACTTC. As protein: CAWTRGLAGTYEQYF.

The CDR3 region has the DNA TGTGCCAGCAGCTACATCCCGGGACAGGGGTTTGACACTGAAGCTTTCTTT. Its translation: CASSYIPGQGFDTEAFF. The chain recombines TRBV13 with TRBJ1-1, with TRBD1 matching over 10 bases. The CDR3 has 17 residues. V was clipped by 4 bases and J by 3 bases; unmatched bases: 11. Germline CDR1 is PRHDT and CDR2 is FYEKMQ (reference sequence). Looking up the rest from reference TRBV13 and TRBJ1-1 gives the full variable domain: AAGVIQSPRHLIKEKRETATLKCYPIPRHDTVYWYQQGPGQDPQFLISFYEKMQSDKGSIPDRFSAQQFSDYHSELNMSSLELGDSALYFCASSYIPGQGFDTEAFFGQGTRLTVV.

The V and J genes are TRBV24-1 and TRBJ1-5, with D hard to call. The CDR3 contains 15 residues. Germline V gives CDR1 KGHDR, CDR2 SFDVKD. V lost 5 bases to trimming and J lost 2 bases, with 12 bases between them. CDR3 sequence reads: CATSGPDWGNQPQHF. The CDR3 nucleotides read TGTGCCACCAGTGGCCCCGACTGGGGCAATCAGCCCCAGCATTTT.

The gene calls are TRBV7-6 and TRBJ2-6; a weak D match, TRBD2 (7 bases). CDR1 is SGHVS, CDR2 FNYEAQ, per germline. The CDR3 has 19 residues. The germline V and J ends were trimmed by 2 bases and 2 bases, with 19 bases remaining between them. Here the CDR3 DNA reads TGTGCCAGCAGCTTAAGTGTCGGGGGGCGTCTCACTGGGGCCAACGTCCTGACTTTC. Encoded protein: CASSLSVGGRLTGANVLTF.

This chain joins TRBV19 and TRBJ2-1, with D perhaps given as TRBD1 or TRBD2 (6 bases each). V was trimmed by 5 bases and J by 10 bases, leaving 18 bases between them. CDR3 length equals 14 residues. Germline-derived CDR1 and CDR2 are LNHDA and SQIVND (reference sequence). Here the CDR3 reads CASSLNPGGVEQFF. CDR3 in DNA: TGTGCCAGTAGTTTAAATCCCGGGGGCGTAGAGCAGTTCTTC.

V gene TRBV7-3 combines with J gene TRBJ2-3; 7 bases line up with TRBD1. This CDR3 contains 13 residues. J was trimmed by 5 bases and V by 4 bases; bases with no gene match: 3. Germline V gene lookup returns CDR1 SGHTA and CDR2 FQGTGA. CDR3 protein: CASSSDRRDTQYF. The CDR3 bases are TGTGCCAGCAGCTCGGACAGGAGAGATACGCAGTATTTT.

V and J are TRBV2 and TRBJ1-4; maybe TRBD1 (5 bases). This CDR3 is built from 15 residues. V lost 4 bases and J 0 bases, leaving 9 bases between the germline ends. Germline CDR1 SNHLY, CDR2 FYNNEI. CDR3 loop: CASSGDSTTNEKLFF. The DNA for the CDR3 is TGTGCCAGCAGTGGGGACTCAACAACTAATGAAAAACTGTTTTTT.

This chain connects TRBV5-1 to TRBJ2-3; D is perhaps TRBD2 (6 bases). Germline values: CDR1 SGHRS, CDR2 YFSETQ. V lost 0 bases and J lost 0, with 11 bases in between. This CDR3 is 16 amino acids long. The CDR3 nucleotides read TGCGCCAGCAGCTTGGTAATGGGGGGTAGCACAGATACGCAGTATTTT. Translation: CASSLVMGGSTDTQYF.

This sequence joins TRBV19 and TRBJ1-4; D is perhaps TRBD1 (5 bases). The V and J ends lost 6 bases and 2 bases respectively, with 10 bases between them. The germline gives CDR1 LNHDA, CDR2 SQIVND (reference sequence). The CDR3 covers 14 residues. CDR3 protein: CASRIRATNEKLFF. CDR3 nucleotide sequence: TGTGCCAGTAGGATCAGGGCGACTAATGAAAAACTGTTTTTT. The full variable domain, in which reference TRBV19 and TRBJ1-4 provide the parts outside the CDR3, is DGGITQSPKYLFRKEGQNVTLSCEQNLNHDAMYWYRQDPGQGLRLIYYSQIVNDFQKGDIAEGYSVSREKKESFPLTVTSAQKNPTAFYLCASRIRATNEKLFFGSGTQLSVL.

As regards this clone: Its ends do not fully match the called genes, so a read error is possible. This sequence joins TRBV3-1 (or the pseudogene TRBV3-2) and TRBJ2-1; D remains unclear. The CDR3 has 14 amino acids. Germline V gene sequence: CDR1 LGHDT, CDR2 YNNKEL (reference sequence). The CDR3 DNA reads as TGTGCCAGCAGCCAAGTTAATAAAGACCCCTCCTTGATCTTC. Translation: CASSQVNKDPSLIF.

The V gene is TRBV2, the J gene TRBJ2-1; 14 bases are a match to TRBD2. CDR1 and CDR2 from the germline V gene are SNHLY and FYNNEI. The CDR3 has 14 residues. The J segment lost 14 bases and the V segment lost 5 bases, leaving 8 bases of the junction unmatched. CDR3 nucleotides: TGTGCCAGCAGTCAGAGGACTAGCGGGGGGTGGAAGTTCTTC. This translates into CASSQRTSGGWKFF.

The CDR3 DNA sequence: TGTGCCAGCAGCTTAGCTCGGGGAAAACTGTTTTTT. Encoded protein: CASSLARGKLFF. This chain links TRBV7-9 with TRBJ1-4; D remains unclear. Germline V gives CDR1 SEHNR, CDR2 FQNEAQ (reference sequence). The ends were cut back, 0 bases at V and 10 bases at J, with 6 bases in the middle. This CDR3 is 12 amino acids long. The entire variable domain, with the rest obtained from reference TRBV7-9 and TRBJ1-4, is as follows: DTGVSQNPRHKITKRGQNVTFRCDPISEHNRLYWYRQTLGQGPEFLTYFQNEAQLEKSRLLSDRFSAERPKGSFSTLEIQRTEQGDSAMYLCASSLARGKLFFGSGTQLSVL.